The next 15 T cell receptor beta chains were all read from a single sample in a study of T cell responses to AZD1222 COVID-19 vaccine. This table comes from immunoSEQ multiplex PCR, and its TCRdb copy is limited to in-frame clones, with some not included. The table includes some 130,000 clones, roughly 90% detected once. Sequencing used peripheral blood, obtained on day 0 of AZD1222 vaccination. The receptors here all came from an adult in good health.

The rearrangement joins TRBV6-5 to TRBJ2-7; a possible D gene is TRBD1 (5 bases). The CDR3 spans 11 residues. Germline V gene lookup returns CDR1 MNHEY and CDR2 SVGAGI. The V end lost 7 bases, the J end lost 10 bases, and 14 bases lay between the germline ends. CDR3 in DNA: TGTGCCAGCACTTTACCAGGGAACCAGTACTTC. Its translation is CASTLPGNQYF.

This sequence joins TRBV27 and TRBJ2-2, with TRBD1 as a possible D gene (5 bases). Trimming shortened V by 2 bases and J by 1 base, and 8 bases separated the two germline ends. The CDR3 is 15 residues long. The V gene's germline CDR1 is MNHEY and CDR2 SMNVEV (reference sequence). DNA for the CDR3: TGTGCCAGCAGTTTACAAGGACAGAACACCGGGGAGCTGTTTTTT. It encodes CASSLQGQNTGELFF.

V gene TRBV6-5 combines with J gene TRBJ1-3; D is undetermined. Germline loops: CDR1 MNHEY, CDR2 SVGAGI. The V end was cut by 6 bases, the J end by 0 bases, with 12 bases between. This CDR3 has 15 residues. The CDR3 sequence: CASSQDRSSGNTIYF. The CDR3 DNA reads as TGTGCCAGCAGCCAGGACCGGAGCTCTGGAAACACCATATATTTT.

CDR3 in DNA: TGTGCCACCAGCAGTCGGCAAGACCCTGCAGATACGCAGTATTTT. It yields the protein CATSSRQDPADTQYF. The rearrangement links TRBV15 to TRBJ2-3; no firm D call. V was pared by 3 bases and J by 4 bases, with 14 bases between. The V gene's germline CDR1 is LNHNV and CDR2 YYDKDF (reference sequence). The CDR3 is 15 amino acids.

The V gene is TRBV28, the J gene TRBJ1-4; the match to TRBD1 covers 8 bases. CDR3 length: 15 residues. The J segment lost 7 bases and the V segment lost 3 bases, leaving 7 bases of the junction unmatched. The germline V gene has CDR1 MDHEN and CDR2 SYDVKM. The CDR3 loop reads CASSLGQGAFEKLFF. DNA of the CDR3: TGTGCCAGCAGTTTGGGTCAGGGGGCATTTGAAAAACTGTTTTTT.

The J gene is TRBJ1-1, the V gene TRBV4-1, with D perhaps TRBD1 (5 bases). Trimming removed 8 bases from V and 0 bases from J, with 7 bases in between. Germline V gene data show CDR1 as MGHRA and CDR2 as YSYEKL. The CDR3 sequence is 12 residues long. CDR3 nucleotide sequence: TGCGCCAGCGTGGACATGAACACTGAAGCTTTCTTT. It encodes CASVDMNTEAFF.

The chain links TRBV5-1 to TRBJ2-3; 7 bases map to TRBD2. The CDR3 is 14 residues long. Germline V lookup: CDR1 SGHRS, CDR2 YFSETQ. V shed 1 base, J shed 3 bases, and the junction held 2 bases outside the gene matches. CDR3 region: CASSLNGGTDTQYF. CDR3 nucleotide sequence: TGCGCCAGCAGCTTGAACGGGGGGACAGATACGCAGTATTTT. Complete variable domain (other parts from reference TRBV5-1 and TRBJ2-3): KAGVTQTPRYLIKTRGQQVTLSCSPISGHRSVSWYQQTPGQGLQFLFEYFSETQRNKGNFPGRFSGRQFSNSRSEMNVSTLELGDSALYLCASSLNGGTDTQYFGPGTRLTVL.

The count of this clone is one. The chain couples TRBV4-2 to TRBJ1-4; 7 nucleotides align to TRBD1. The CDR3 is made up of 16 amino acids. The V gene's germline CDR1 is LGHNA and CDR2 YNFKEQ. V dropped 1 base and J dropped 5; count of bases not matched to a gene: 7. The CDR3 sequence: CASSQAPGQLNEKLFF. CDR3 bases: TGTGCCAGCAGCCAAGCCCCGGGACAGCTAAATGAAAAACTGTTTTTT.

The V gene is TRBV4-1, the J gene TRBJ2-5, with 9 bases fitting TRBD2. The CDR3 covers 15 residues. V lost 5 bases to trimming and J lost 0 bases; unmatched junction nucleotides: 4. Germline lookup yields CDR1 MGHRA and CDR2 YSYEKL. CDR3: CASSASGGHQETQYF. Here the CDR3 DNA reads TGCGCCAGCAGCGCAAGCGGGGGGCACCAAGAGACCCAGTACTTC.

This clone occurred once. The chain links TRBV28 to TRBJ1-1; 7 bases match TRBD1. The CDR3 spans 17 residues. V lost 7 bases, J lost 3 bases, and 17 bases stayed unmatched. Germline V gene data show CDR1 as MDHEN and CDR2 as SYDVKM. The CDR3, as DNA: TGTGCCAGCATCGATACAGGGGTTACTAGTTACTACACTGAAGCTTTCTTT. This sequence encodes CASIDTGVTSYYTEAFF.

V and J are TRBV9 and TRBJ2-1, with 11 bases fitting TRBD2. This CDR3 is built from 15 residues. The germline V gene has CDR1 SGDLS and CDR2 YYNGEE. The V segment lost 4 bases and the J segment 2 bases; nucleotides outside the gene matches: 2. CDR3 protein: CASSLAGGTYNEQFF. The CDR3 nucleotides read TGTGCCAGCAGCTTAGCGGGAGGGACCTACAATGAGCAGTTCTTC.

This chain links TRBV18 with TRBJ1-5, with 7 bases identical to TRBD1. The CDR3 runs 13 residues. The germline CDR1 and CDR2 sequences are KGHSH and LQKENI. Germline trimming cut 3 bases from V and 4 bases from J; bases unmatched to any gene: 0. This CDR3 is CASSPGQNQPQHF. CDR3 nucleotides: TGTGCCAGCTCACCGGGACAGAATCAGCCCCAGCATTTT. Supplemented by reference TRBV18 and TRBJ1-5, the full variable domain reads NAGVMQNPRHLVRRRGQEARLRCSPMKGHSHVYWYRQLPEEGLKFMVYLQKENIIDESGMPKERFSAEFPKEGPSILRIQQVVRGDSAAYFCASSPGQNQPQHFGDGTRLSIL.

J is TRBJ2-1 and V is TRBV10-3; TRBD2 aligns across 8 bases. The CDR3 covers 14 residues. The V segment lost 1 base and the J segment 4 bases; nucleotides outside the gene matches: 0. CDR1 is ENHRY, CDR2 SYGVKD, per germline. The CDR3 DNA is TGTGCCATCAGTGAGTTAGCGGGGTACAATGAGCAGTTCTTC. As protein: CAISELAGYNEQFF.

This clone was seen a few times. V is TRBV11-2 and J is TRBJ2-1; 8 bases are shared with TRBD1. After removal of 6 bases from V and 11 bases from J, the junction contained 6 bases not matched to a gene. CDR1 SGHAT and CDR2 FQNNGV come from the germline V gene. This CDR3 contains 12 residues. DNA of the CDR3: TGTGCCAGCAGTCCAGACAGGGGTAAGCAGTTCTTC. Its translation is CASSPDRGKQFF. Full variable domain (missing parts from reference TRBV11-2 and TRBJ2-1): EAGVAQSPRYKIIEKRQSVAFWCNPISGHATLYWYQQILGQGPKLLIQFQNNGVVDDSQLPKDRFSAERLKGVDSTLKIQPAKLEDSAVYLCASSPDRGKQFFGPGTRLTVL.

The V call is TRBV7-3, the J call TRBJ1-2; 9 bases align to TRBD1. J lost 7 bases, V lost 5 bases, and 11 bases had no gene match. This CDR3 spans 15 amino acids. CDR1 is SGHTA and CDR2 is FQGTGA in the germline V gene. The CDR3 DNA sequence: TGTGCCAGCAGCCCGCGGGACAGGGAAATTGGTGGCTACACCTTC. Protein: CASSPRDREIGGYTF.